Included here is one T cell receptor beta chain sequence, with context. The antigen is undetermined. TCRdb re-called the 5' RACE reads and catalogs CDR3 proteins one per entry, DNA excluded. This table lists about 260,000 distinct CDR3 sequences. The CDR3 is 17 residues long. Germline CDR1 and CDR2: WSHSY and SAAADI. The data stem from a study of T cells expressing NK-cell markers. General study points: In about 6 donors, dominant CD3+CD56+NKG2C+ clones formed roughly 1.0-8% of CD8+ cells.

Material for sequencing was blood T cells: a sorted CD56 or NKG2C T cell subset, CD4+ or CD8+ T cells, or bulk PBMC T cells (not recorded which). The source of this sequence is a woman between 18 and 70 years old in good health. The rearrangement joins TRBV10-2 to TRBJ2-3; TCRdb outputs TRBD2, but without DNA this stays unchecked. CDR3 loop: CASSAEASGGFIDTQYF.